The 10 T cell receptor beta chains presented below share a single source sample, sequenced in a study of response to subunit inactivated influenza vaccine. In TCRdb, the RT-PCR reads were re-called with MiXCR into one record per CDR3 protein. The table has about 570,000 distinct CDR3 sequences, over 9% seen once. These same data were also listed under a study on T cells expressing NK-cell markers. As that report states: Scientists made TCR beta cDNA using 5'RACE template switching with UMIs.

The sample in question was PBMCs from blood, obtained on the day of vaccination. These receptors all stem from a man aged 50-60 years who received an inactivated influenza vaccine.

In this sample, this clonotype turned up a few times. This chain joins TRBV15 and TRBJ2-6, with a weak D call TRBD2 (6 bases). V lost 3 bases and J lost 3, with 12 bases in between. CDR1 is LNHNV and CDR2 is YYDKDF in the germline V gene (reference sequence). The CDR3 is 16 amino acids. Here the CDR3 reads CATSSLTGLGANVLTF. The CDR3 nucleotides are TGTGCCACCAGCAGCCTTACGGGACTTGGGGCCAACGTCCTGACTTTC.

This clonotype was counted ten times or more. The gene calls are TRBV12-3 or TRBV12-4 and TRBJ2-7; the D gene is possibly TRBD2 (6 bases). Trimming left V 7 bases short and J 2 bases short, with 21 bases between. This CDR3 comprises 16 residues. The CDR3 reads CASTPMLGLTPYEQYF. The CDR3 DNA is TGTGCCAGCACCCCCATGTTGGGACTCACCCCCTACGAGCAGTACTTC.

This chain links TRBV11-2 with TRBJ2-5; D is possibly TRBD2 (7 bases). The CDR3 runs to 16 residues. The V end lost 1 base, the J end lost 5 bases, and 17 bases lay between the germline ends. Germline V CDR1 and CDR2: SGHAT, FQNNGV. CDR3 protein: CASSLAPWGGGETQYF. CDR3 DNA sequence: TGTGCCAGCAGCTTAGCCCCTTGGGGGGGCGGGGAGACCCAGTACTTC.

This clonotype was picked up many times. V gene TRBV6-1 combines with J gene TRBJ2-3; 12 bases map to TRBD2. Germline CDR1 is MNHNS and CDR2 is SASEGT. The V segment lost 6 bases and the J segment 5 bases; nucleotides outside the gene matches: 6. The CDR3 is 15 residues long. The DNA for the CDR3 is TGTGCCAGCAGCCCACTAGCGGGGGGACAAGATACGCAGTATTTT. Its translation: CASSPLAGGQDTQYF.

J is TRBJ2-3 and V is TRBV5-1; TRBD2 might be the D (5 bases). The CDR3 is 15 residues long. Per the germline V gene, CDR1 is SGHRS and CDR2 is YFSETQ. The V end lost 3 bases, the J end lost 1 base, and 12 bases lay between the germline ends. The CDR3 region is CASSSIGIGTDTQYF. The CDR3, as DNA: TGCGCCAGCAGCTCCATCGGGATTGGCACAGATACGCAGTATTTT.

Concerning this clonotype: Given a much more abundant clone one base away, this may be a read error. The genes are TRBV6-1 and TRBJ2-7; 7 nucleotides match TRBD1. The CDR3 consists of 15 residues. Germline loops: CDR1 MNHNS, CDR2 SASEGT. CDR3 DNA: TGTGACAGCAACCCCCGACAGGGTGGAGCCTACGAGCAGTACTTC. Translated, it gives CDSNPRQGGAYEQYF.

In its sample, this clonotype was seen a few times. The rearrangement links TRBV5-1 to TRBJ1-6, with D possibly matching TRBD1 (5 bases). Germline V gives CDR1 SGHRS, CDR2 YFSETQ. The CDR3 has 15 amino acids. The V gene lost 6 bases and the J gene lost 7 bases, with 17 bases spanning the gap. CDR3 coding DNA: TGCGCCAGCACCCGGGGGTCTGGGGAAAATTCACCCCTCCACTTT. Protein sequence: CASTRGSGENSPLHF.

The table lists this clonotype with a few counts. The J gene is TRBJ2-2, the V gene TRBV5-1; 7 bases are shared with TRBD1. There are 15 residues in the CDR3. Germline CDR1 and CDR2: SGHRS and YFSETQ. Germline trimming cut 4 bases from V and 4 bases from J; bases unmatched to any gene: 7. The CDR3 here is CASSAARGPTGELFF. DNA for the CDR3: TGCGCCAGCAGCGCGGCAAGGGGGCCCACCGGGGAGCTGTTTTTT.

The chain is built from TRBV27 and TRBJ1-1, with D maybe TRBD1 (6 bases). V lost 3 bases and J lost 0, with 17 bases in between. The CDR3 length is 17 residues. Germline CDR1 MNHEY, CDR2 SMNVEV (reference sequence). The CDR3 here is CASSFGAETGMNTEAFF. In DNA form, the CDR3 reads TGTGCCAGCAGTTTCGGGGCCGAAACAGGGATGAACACTGAAGCTTTCTTT.

The chain combines TRBV28 with TRBJ2-3; TRBD2 agrees at 11 bases. This CDR3 contains 15 residues. J lost 4 bases, V lost 5 bases, and 5 bases had no gene match. The germline V gene encodes CDR1 MDHEN and CDR2 SYDVKM. The CDR3 loop reads CASSILAGAADTQYF. CDR3 DNA sequence: TGTGCCAGCAGTATACTAGCGGGGGCGGCAGATACGCAGTATTTT.